This entry lists 8 T cell receptor beta chains sequenced from one sample in a study of shared clonotypes between healthy human individuals. Libraries were prepared by immunoSEQ multiplex PCR; TCRdb keeps only in-frame clonotypes and omits some of them. This table has 2 million to 3 million clones, approximately 90% appearing once. Sequencing was carried out using naive CD4+ T cells sorted from blood. Subset meaning: CD45RA+ positively selected. The source of these receptors is a man between 18 and 29 years old in good health.

J is TRBJ2-2 and V is TRBV4-1; 7 bases line up with TRBD1. V was clipped by 6 bases and J by 1 base; unmatched bases: 5. Per germline, CDR1 MGHRA and CDR2 YSYEKL. The CDR3 covers 15 residues. This chain's CDR3 is CASSQRTGNTGELFF. In DNA, the CDR3 is TGCGCCAGCAGTCAGAGGACAGGGAACACCGGGGAGCTGTTTTTT.

As to this clone: This sample also contains other DNA sequences that code for the same CDR3. The V gene is TRBV7-2, the J gene TRBJ2-7; D is undetermined. The ends were cut back, 5 bases at V and 4 bases at J, with 6 bases in the middle. CDR1 SGHTA and CDR2 FQGNSA come from the germline V gene. CDR3 size: 11 residues. For the CDR3, the DNA is TGTGCCAGCAGCCTAGAGTACGAGCAGTACTTC. As protein: CASSLEYEQYF. Variable domain in full (rest from reference TRBV7-2 and TRBJ2-7): GAGVSQSPSNKVTEKGKDVELRCDPISGHTALYWYRQSLGQGLEFLIYFQGNSAPDKSGLPSDRFSAERTGGSVSTLTIQRTQQEDSAVYLCASSLEYEQYFGPGTRLTVT.

This chain links TRBV15 with TRBJ2-5; D unresolved. V dropped 1 base and J dropped 5 bases, with 17 bases sitting between them. This CDR3 spans 16 amino acids. CDR1 is LNHNV, CDR2 YYDKDF, per germline (reference sequence). The CDR3 protein is CATSRAIIAVSETQYF. In DNA, the CDR3 is TGTGCCACCAGCAGAGCAATAATAGCAGTTAGCGAGACCCAGTACTTC. Looking up the rest from reference TRBV15 and TRBJ2-5 gives the full variable domain: DAMVIQNPRYQVTQFGKPVTLSCSQTLNHNVMYWYQQKSSQAPKLLFHYYDKDFNNEADTPDNFQSRRPNTSFCFLDIRSPGLGDTAMYLCATSRAIIAVSETQYFGPGTRLLVL.

This clone was seen a few times. This sequence joins TRBV5-6 and TRBJ1-6; 8 nucleotides line up with TRBD1. The J segment lost 3 bases and the V segment lost 2 bases, leaving 4 bases of the junction unmatched. Per germline, CDR1 SGHDT and CDR2 YYEEEE. This CDR3 has 16 amino acids. CDR3 coding DNA: TGTGCCAGCAGCTTCTTCGGGACAGGCTATAATTCACCCCTCCACTTT. It encodes CASSFFGTGYNSPLHF.

The chain recombines TRBV6-6 with TRBJ2-3; no reliable D call. The V end lost 0 bases, the J end lost 3 bases, and 13 bases lay between the germline ends. The CDR3 length is 16 residues. Per germline, CDR1 MNHNY and CDR2 SVGAGI (reference sequence). CDR3 sequence: CASSYSRHQRTDTQYF. The CDR3 DNA sequence: TGTGCCAGCAGTTACTCGAGGCACCAAAGGACAGATACGCAGTATTTT.

This clone was observed a few times. The gene calls are TRBV6-6 and TRBJ1-6; D uncertain. The V end lost 5 bases, the J end lost 10 bases, and 21 bases lay between the germline ends. Germline values: CDR1 MNHNY, CDR2 SVGAGI (reference sequence). There are 16 residues in the CDR3. The CDR3 DNA reads as TGTGCCAGCAGTCCACCTATGGGCCGGCCTAACTCACCCCTCCACTTT. The encoded protein is CASSPPMGRPNSPLHF.

The chain carries TRBV6-5 and TRBJ1-2; TRBD1 is a possible D gene (6 bases). The CDR3 loop spans 16 amino acids. With 6 bases removed from V and 0 bases from J, the gap between germline ends came to 17 bases. CDR1 and CDR2 (germline): MNHEY, SVGAGI. The CDR3 loop is CASSYQRGVSNYGYTF. The CDR3 DNA sequence: TGTGCCAGCAGCTACCAGAGGGGGGTCTCTAACTATGGCTACACCTTC.

The CDR3 nucleotides read TGTGCCAGCAGCCAAGGCGCGAATGAAAAACTGTTTTTT. This translates into CASSQGANEKLFF. The rearrangement uses TRBV16 and TRBJ1-4; no firm D call. V lost 2 bases to trimming and J lost 5 bases, with 6 bases between them. Germline V gene data show CDR1 as KGHSY and CDR2 as FQNENV. The CDR3 has 13 residues.